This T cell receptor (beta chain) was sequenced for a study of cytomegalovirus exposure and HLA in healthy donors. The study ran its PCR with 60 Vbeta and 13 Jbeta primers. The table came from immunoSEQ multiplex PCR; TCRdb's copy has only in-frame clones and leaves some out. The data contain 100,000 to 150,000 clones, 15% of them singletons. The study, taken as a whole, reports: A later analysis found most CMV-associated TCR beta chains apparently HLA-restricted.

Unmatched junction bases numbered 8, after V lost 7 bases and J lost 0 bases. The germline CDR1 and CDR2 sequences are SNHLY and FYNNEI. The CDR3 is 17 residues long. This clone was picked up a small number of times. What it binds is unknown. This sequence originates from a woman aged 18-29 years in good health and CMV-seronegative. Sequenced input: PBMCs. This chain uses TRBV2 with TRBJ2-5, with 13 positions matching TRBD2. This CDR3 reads CASTRTSGGQYQETQYF. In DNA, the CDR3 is TGTGCCAGCACCCGGACTAGCGGGGGCCAGTACCAAGAGACCCAGTACTTC.